Below, one T cell receptor (beta chain) is given with its context. V was clipped by 2 bases and J by 15 bases; unmatched bases: 16. The CDR3 runs 15 residues. Per the germline V gene, CDR1 is MNHEY and CDR2 is SVGEGT. Produced via immunoSEQ multiplex PCR; TCRdb's table is partial and in-frame only. The sample shows 88,000 or so clones, under 85% of them seen only once. The data were taken from a study of blood T cell repertoires in COVID-19. Specimen: peripheral blood. The source of this sequence is a human donor in a cohort sampled during active COVID-19. J is TRBJ2-1 and V is TRBV6-2 or TRBV6-3, with TRBD2 matching over 7 bases. The CDR3 DNA is TGTGCCAGCAGTTACGCAACTAGCGTCAATATGCCGGTGTTCTTC. Its protein product is CASSYATSVNMPVFF.